A selection of T cell receptor beta chains follows, all from one sample in a study of beta chain features in type 1 diabetes. Data came from immunoSEQ multiplex PCR; TCRdb stores just in-frame clones and leaves some out. The table records some 700,000 clones, around 15% of them present only once. The specimen was naive CD4+ T cells from blood. The receptors derive from a man younger than 30 with type 1 diabetes. CDR3s include the opening cysteine and the closing phenylalanine or tryptophan. Each record gives: CDR3 protein, CDR3 DNA, clone size, V gene, J gene, D gene. The D gene is left open where the match is weak. Only some rows state a clone size, as once, few, many or a class for expanded clones.

cdr3_aa: CASSSTGQGEYNEQFF; cdr3_nt: TGTGCCAGCAGCTCCACAGGACAGGGGGAATACAATGAGCAGTTCTTC; clone_size: .; v_call: TRBV7-9; j_call: TRBJ2-1; d_call: TRBD1
cdr3_aa: CASSFTGGPYEQYF; cdr3_nt: TGTGCCAGCAGCTTTACAGGGGGGCCCTACGAGCAGTACTTC; clone_size: .; v_call: TRBV7-8; j_call: TRBJ2-7; d_call: TRBD1
cdr3_aa: CASSIGQAYYF; cdr3_nt: TGTGCCAGTAGTATAGGACAGGCGTACTATTTT; clone_size: .; v_call: TRBV19; j_call: TRBJ1-3; d_call: .
cdr3_aa: CASRRGISYEQYF; cdr3_nt: TGTGCCAGCCGGAGGGGCATCTCCTACGAGCAGTACTTC; clone_size: few; v_call: TRBV6-5; j_call: TRBJ2-7; d_call: .
cdr3_aa: CSVVGTGAGDTQYF; cdr3_nt: TGCAGCGTTGTGGGGACAGGGGCGGGAGATACGCAGTATTTT; clone_size: .; v_call: TRBV29-1; j_call: TRBJ2-3; d_call: TRBD1
cdr3_aa: CATAPSGGAQDTQYF; cdr3_nt: TGTGCCACCGCGCCTAGCGGGGGGGCCCAAGATACGCAGTATTTT; clone_size: .; v_call: TRBV10-3; j_call: TRBJ2-3; d_call: TRBD2
cdr3_aa: CASSLQAGGPYEQYF; cdr3_nt: TGTGCCAGCAGTTTGCAAGCGGGGGGGCCCTACGAGCAGTACTTC; clone_size: .; v_call: TRBV27; j_call: TRBJ2-7; d_call: TRBD2
cdr3_aa: CASGFGSSGADTQYF; cdr3_nt: TGTGCTAGTGGTTTCGGGAGCAGCGGGGCAGATACGCAGTATTTT; clone_size: .; v_call: TRBV12-5; j_call: TRBJ2-3; d_call: TRBD2
cdr3_aa: CASSVRTDYGYTF; cdr3_nt: TGTGCCAGCAGCGTTCGGACTGACTATGGCTACACCTTC; clone_size: .; v_call: TRBV5-8; j_call: TRBJ1-2; d_call: .
cdr3_aa: CAWSVGVNTIYF; cdr3_nt: TGTGCCTGGAGTGTGGGAGTAAACACCATATATTTT; clone_size: few; v_call: TRBV30; j_call: TRBJ1-3; d_call: .
cdr3_aa: CASSYVEANYGYTF; cdr3_nt: TGTGCCAGCAGTTATGTTGAGGCGAACTATGGCTACACCTTC; clone_size: few; v_call: TRBV6-6; j_call: TRBJ1-2; d_call: .
cdr3_aa: CAWTGGLVYGYTF; cdr3_nt: TGTGCCTGGACAGGGGGCTTGGTCTATGGCTACACCTTC; clone_size: .; v_call: TRBV30; j_call: TRBJ1-2; d_call: TRBD1
cdr3_aa: CAISTGTRNGETQYF; cdr3_nt: TGTGCCATCAGTACCGGGACCCGGAATGGAGAGACCCAGTACTTC; clone_size: few; v_call: TRBV10-3; j_call: TRBJ2-5; d_call: .
cdr3_aa: CASSLGYEQYF; cdr3_nt: TGCGCCAGCAGCTTGGGATACGAGCAGTACTTC; clone_size: few; v_call: TRBV5-1; j_call: TRBJ2-7; d_call: .
cdr3_aa: CASRRGQAYEQYF; cdr3_nt: TGCGCCAGCCGACGAGGACAGGCGTACGAGCAGTACTTC; clone_size: few; v_call: TRBV4-1; j_call: TRBJ2-7; d_call: TRBD1
cdr3_aa: CASSEATGAPYEQYF; cdr3_nt: TGTGCCAGCAGTGAAGCGACAGGGGCGCCCTACGAGCAGTACTTC; clone_size: .; v_call: TRBV6-1; j_call: TRBJ2-7; d_call: TRBD1
cdr3_aa: CASSSRGLELYGYTF; cdr3_nt: TGTGCCAGCAGCTCCAGGGGGCTGGAACTCTATGGCTACACCTTC; clone_size: .; v_call: TRBV7-9; j_call: TRBJ1-2; d_call: TRBD1
cdr3_aa: CASRPGHLSYEQYF; cdr3_nt: TGTGCCAGCAGACCGGGACACCTCTCCTACGAGCAGTACTTC; clone_size: few; v_call: TRBV28; j_call: TRBJ2-7; d_call: .
cdr3_aa: CASSSGTGGRQETQYF; cdr3_nt: TGCGCCAGCAGCTCCGGGACAGGGGGCCGGCAAGAGACCCAGTACTTC; clone_size: .; v_call: TRBV5-1; j_call: TRBJ2-5; d_call: TRBD1
cdr3_aa: CASSPQAGGYEQYF; cdr3_nt: TGTGCCAGCAGCCCCCAGGCTGGGGGCTACGAGCAGTACTTC; clone_size: .; v_call: TRBV4-2; j_call: TRBJ2-7; d_call: .
cdr3_aa: CASSSGTSALNEQFF; cdr3_nt: TGTGCCAGCAGCTCCGGCACTTCGGCACTCAATGAGCAGTTCTTC; clone_size: few; v_call: TRBV7-6; j_call: TRBJ2-1; d_call: .
cdr3_aa: CASSLAKNTGELFF; cdr3_nt: TGTGCCAGCAGCTTAGCCAAGAACACCGGGGAGCTGTTTTTT; clone_size: .; v_call: TRBV7-9; j_call: TRBJ2-2; d_call: .
cdr3_aa: CASSQDSLTGNHGTDTQYF; cdr3_nt: TGTGCCAGCAGCCAAGATTCCCTAACGGGGAACCACGGCACAGATACGCAGTATTTT; clone_size: few; v_call: TRBV4-2; j_call: TRBJ2-3; d_call: .
cdr3_aa: CASRVAGGPNEQFF; cdr3_nt: TGTGCCAGTAGGGTAGCGGGGGGGCCAAATGAGCAGTTCTTC; clone_size: few; v_call: TRBV19; j_call: TRBJ2-1; d_call: TRBD2
cdr3_aa: CASSYLAAPRMQYF; cdr3_nt: TGTGCCAGCAGTTACTTAGCGGCCCCCAGGATGCAGTACTTC; clone_size: few; v_call: TRBV6-5; j_call: TRBJ2-5; d_call: .
cdr3_aa: CASTVLDGSNYGYTF; cdr3_nt: TGTGCCAGTACGGTTCTCGACGGCTCTAACTATGGCTACACCTTC; clone_size: .; v_call: TRBV19; j_call: TRBJ1-2; d_call: .
cdr3_aa: CAWTIGPYEQYF; cdr3_nt: TGTGCCTGGACCATCGGTCCCTACGAGCAGTACTTC; clone_size: .; v_call: TRBV30; j_call: TRBJ2-7; d_call: .
cdr3_aa: CASSRTGLNQPQHF; cdr3_nt: TGTGCCAGCAGCCGGACAGGGCTCAATCAGCCCCAGCATTTT; clone_size: .; v_call: TRBV6-1; j_call: TRBJ1-5; d_call: TRBD1
cdr3_aa: CASSPPTEPGHSYTF; cdr3_nt: TGTGCCAGCAGTCCCCCGACCGAACCTGGTCATAGCTACACCTTC; clone_size: .; v_call: TRBV28; j_call: TRBJ1-2; d_call: .
cdr3_aa: CASSSPKTGNEQFF; cdr3_nt: TGTGCCAGCAGCTCCCCCAAGACCGGCAATGAGCAGTTCTTC; clone_size: .; v_call: TRBV7-2; j_call: TRBJ2-1; d_call: .
cdr3_aa: CASSKVPLAGYTGELFF; cdr3_nt: TGTGCCAGCAGCAAAGTCCCCCTAGCGGGGTACACCGGGGAGCTGTTTTTT; clone_size: few; v_call: TRBV21-1; j_call: TRBJ2-2; d_call: .
cdr3_aa: CAWNGGGVDEQFF; cdr3_nt: TGTGCCTGGAATGGAGGGGGCGTCGATGAGCAGTTCTTC; clone_size: few; v_call: TRBV30; j_call: TRBJ2-1; d_call: .
cdr3_aa: CATSRDQGQAVYEQYF; cdr3_nt: TGTGCCACCAGCAGAGACCAGGGACAGGCCGTCTACGAGCAGTACTTC; clone_size: .; v_call: TRBV15; j_call: TRBJ2-7; d_call: TRBD1
cdr3_aa: CASSQATGNDNYGYTF; cdr3_nt: TGCGCCAGCAGCCAAGCGACAGGCAATGATAACTATGGCTACACCTTC; clone_size: few; v_call: TRBV4-1; j_call: TRBJ1-2; d_call: .
cdr3_aa: CASSLLGRENTEAFF; cdr3_nt: TGTGCCAGCAGCTTACTCGGCAGGGAGAACACTGAAGCTTTCTTT; clone_size: .; v_call: TRBV5-4; j_call: TRBJ1-1; d_call: .
cdr3_aa: CATSRDRTATEAFF; cdr3_nt: TGTGCCACCAGCAGAGATCGGACAGCGACTGAAGCTTTCTTT; clone_size: .; v_call: TRBV15; j_call: TRBJ1-1; d_call: .
cdr3_aa: CATSRDQAGGSSYEQYF; cdr3_nt: TGTGCCACCAGCAGAGATCAGGCAGGGGGTTCCTCCTACGAGCAGTACTTC; clone_size: .; v_call: TRBV15; j_call: TRBJ2-7; d_call: TRBD1
cdr3_aa: CATSNPTVSGANVLTF; cdr3_nt: TGTGCCACCAGCAACCCGACAGTCTCTGGGGCCAACGTCCTGACTTTC; clone_size: few; v_call: TRBV15; j_call: TRBJ2-6; d_call: .
cdr3_aa: CSATAPDIEAFF; cdr3_nt: TGCAGCGCGACCGCGCCGGACATTGAAGCTTTCTTT; clone_size: few; v_call: TRBV29-1; j_call: TRBJ1-1; d_call: .
cdr3_aa: CASSEPRTGVTGELFF; cdr3_nt: TGCGCCAGCAGTGAGCCTCGGACAGGGGTCACCGGGGAGCTGTTTTTT; clone_size: few; v_call: TRBV10-1; j_call: TRBJ2-2; d_call: TRBD1
cdr3_aa: CASSLDLGQPQHF; cdr3_nt: TGTGCCAGCAGCTTAGACCTGGGACAGCCCCAGCATTTT; clone_size: .; v_call: TRBV7-2; j_call: TRBJ1-5; d_call: .
cdr3_aa: CASSLPKRGRSYNEQFF; cdr3_nt: TGTGCCAGCAGCTTACCGAAGCGGGGAAGATCCTACAATGAGCAGTTCTTC; clone_size: .; v_call: TRBV7-2; j_call: TRBJ2-1; d_call: TRBD2
cdr3_aa: CATSQDRGSTGELFF; cdr3_nt: TGTGCCACCAGCCAGGACAGGGGGAGCACCGGGGAGCTGTTTTTT; clone_size: few; v_call: TRBV15; j_call: TRBJ2-2; d_call: TRBD1
cdr3_aa: CSARDDPGAFF; cdr3_nt: TGCAGTGCTAGAGATGACCCCGGAGCTTTCTTT; clone_size: .; v_call: TRBV20-1; j_call: TRBJ1-1; d_call: .
cdr3_aa: CASSQDRQDTQYF; cdr3_nt: TGCGCCAGCAGCCAAGATCGGCAGGATACGCAGTATTTT; clone_size: once; v_call: TRBV4-1; j_call: TRBJ2-3; d_call: .
cdr3_aa: CAWSRGGGQGYEQYF; cdr3_nt: TGTGCCTGGAGTAGGGGAGGGGGACAGGGCTACGAGCAGTACTTC; clone_size: .; v_call: TRBV30; j_call: TRBJ2-7; d_call: TRBD1
cdr3_aa: CASSQDSLAGGETQYF; cdr3_nt: TGTGCCAGCAGCCAAGATTCACTAGCGGGGGGTGAGACCCAGTACTTC; clone_size: few; v_call: TRBV4-2; j_call: TRBJ2-5; d_call: TRBD2
cdr3_aa: CASSLWDNQPQHF; cdr3_nt: TGTGCCAGCAGCTTATGGGACAATCAGCCCCAGCATTTT; clone_size: .; v_call: TRBV7-8; j_call: TRBJ1-5; d_call: .
cdr3_aa: CASSLGQGGQPQHF; cdr3_nt: TGTGCCAGCAGTCTAGGACAGGGCGGTCAGCCCCAGCATTTT; clone_size: .; v_call: TRBV7-2; j_call: TRBJ1-5; d_call: TRBD1
cdr3_aa: CASSSQGTVVYEQYF; cdr3_nt: TGCGCCAGCAGCTCCCAGGGAACCGTCGTCTACGAGCAGTACTTC; clone_size: few; v_call: TRBV5-1; j_call: TRBJ2-7; d_call: .
cdr3_aa: CASSLSNYGASGDSEQYF; cdr3_nt: TGTGCCAGCAGCTTAAGCAATTACGGAGCTAGCGGGGATAGCGAGCAGTACTTC; clone_size: .; v_call: TRBV11-1; j_call: TRBJ2-7; d_call: TRBD2
cdr3_aa: CASSSQWDTQYF; cdr3_nt: TGTGCCAGCAGCAGCCAGTGGGATACGCAGTATTTT; clone_size: .; v_call: TRBV5-6; j_call: TRBJ2-3; d_call: .
cdr3_aa: CASTLSGEQGLYF; cdr3_nt: TGTGCCAGCACTCTCTCAGGGGAACAGGGACTGTACTTC; clone_size: .; v_call: TRBV6-1; j_call: TRBJ2-7; d_call: .